Each of the 21 T cell receptor beta chains below was sequenced from the same sample in a study of cytomegalovirus exposure and HLA in healthy donors. Primers included in the PCR were 60 Vbeta and 13 Jbeta primers. Repertoires were generated with immunoSEQ multiplex PCR, while TCRdb's copy carries only in-frame clones and drops some. The sample contains fewer than 180,000 clones, 70% to 80% of which appear only once. Sequenced input: PBMCs. Receptors originate from a man aged 50 to 59 in good health and CMV-seropositive.

The chain has TRBV28 and TRBJ1-4, with 8 bases lining up with TRBD1. The CDR3 runs to 15 residues. V dropped 3 bases and J dropped 5; count of bases not matched to a gene: 5. CDR1 and CDR2 from the germline V gene are MDHEN and SYDVKM. DNA for the CDR3: TGTGCCAGCAGTTTGTTCGGACAGGGAAATGAAAAACTGTTTTTT. This gives the protein CASSLFGQGNEKLFF. Filled out from reference TRBV28 and TRBJ1-4, the complete variable domain reads DVKVTQSSRYLVKRTGEKVFLECVQDMDHENMFWYRQDPGLGLRLIYFSYDVKMKEKGDIPEGYSVSREKKERFSLILESASTNQTSMYLCASSLFGQGNEKLFFGSGTQLSVL.

The table lists this clone with a count of one. The chain carries TRBV10-3 and TRBJ1-1, with 9 nucleotides matching TRBD1. The CDR3 length is 14 residues. With 7 bases clipped from V and 1 base from J, the junction kept 4 bases outside the gene matches. CDR1 and CDR2 from the germline V gene are ENHRY and SYGVKD. The CDR3 is CAITSGQGNTEAFF. The CDR3 nucleotides are TGTGCCATCACCTCGGGACAGGGGAACACTGAAGCTTTCTTT.

This clone showed up just once. Other DNA sequences in this specimen translate into the identical CDR3. The chain has TRBV15 and TRBJ2-5; a weak D match, TRBD1 (6 bases). Germline CDR1 reads LNHNV; CDR2 reads YYDKDF (reference sequence). Trimming pared 0 bases from V and 1 base from J, leaving 12 bases between. CDR3 length equals 16 residues. The CDR3 bases are TGTGCCACCAGCAGAGACCTGACAGGCCCCCAAGAGACCCAGTACTTC. It is translated as CATSRDLTGPQETQYF.

V usage is TRBV9 and J usage is TRBJ2-5, with D possibly being TRBD2 (6 bases). CDR1 and CDR2 from the germline V gene are SGDLS and YYNGEE. The length of the CDR3 is 15 residues. The V and J ends lost 0 bases and 2 bases respectively, with 11 bases between them. CDR3 sequence: CASSVAGGQQETQYF. The CDR3 nucleotides read TGTGCCAGCAGCGTAGCAGGAGGGCAACAAGAGACCCAGTACTTC.

This clone was seen just once. The chain employs TRBV6-1 and TRBJ2-5, with D possibly TRBD2 on 5 matching bases. The CDR3 totals 13 residues. The V gene's germline CDR1 is MNHNS and CDR2 SASEGT. The ends were cut back, 1 base at V and 5 bases at J, with 8 bases in the middle. Here the CDR3 reads CASSEERGETQYF. The CDR3 coding sequence is TGTGCCAGCAGTGAAGAACGGGGTGAGACCCAGTACTTC.

The chain links TRBV7-9 to TRBJ2-3; D not certain. V was cut by 3 bases and J by 2 bases, with 9 bases left in between. Germline V CDR1 and CDR2: SEHNR, FQNEAQ (reference sequence). The CDR3 consists of 14 residues. The CDR3 loop reads CASSFIAITDTQYF. As DNA, the CDR3 is TGTGCCAGCAGCTTTATCGCTATCACAGATACGCAGTATTTT.

In this sample, this clone turned up once. The gene calls are TRBV6-4 and TRBJ2-6; D possibly corresponds to TRBD1 (6 bases). This CDR3 comprises 14 residues. Germline V gene data show CDR1 as MRHNA and CDR2 as SNTAGT. Trimming took off 6 bases at V and 4 bases at J, with 10 bases between the two ends. CDR3 region: CASRPGVGANVLTF. CDR3 bases: TGTGCCAGCAGACCAGGGGTCGGGGCCAACGTCCTGACTTTC.

The CDR3 protein is CASSGDRGAEQPQHF. CDR3 DNA: TGTGCCAGCAGTGGGGACAGGGGAGCAGAGCAGCCCCAGCATTTT. This chain joins TRBV2 and TRBJ1-5; 10 nucleotides match TRBD1. The CDR3 loop spans 15 amino acids. Germline lookup yields CDR1 SNHLY and CDR2 FYNNEI. Trimming removed 4 bases from V and 7 bases from J; junction bases left unmatched: 7.

The V and J genes are TRBV5-1 and TRBJ1-6, with TRBD1 as a possible D gene (6 bases). The CDR3 is made up of 14 amino acids. V gave up 4 bases and J gave up 8 bases, with 13 bases separating them. Per germline, CDR1 SGHRS and CDR2 YFSETQ. The CDR3 region has the DNA TGCGCCAGCAGCCGAGAGGACAGTTATTCACCCCTCCACTTT. Translated, it gives CASSREDSYSPLHF.

This clone showed up just a few times. The chain links TRBV2 to TRBJ1-1; D call uncertain. The germline gives CDR1 SNHLY, CDR2 FYNNEI. V gave up 3 bases and J gave up 4 bases, with 9 bases separating them. The CDR3 has 13 amino acids. CDR3 region: CASSEWSVTEAFF. The CDR3 DNA follows: TGTGCCAGCAGTGAGTGGAGTGTCACTGAAGCTTTCTTT.

The rearrangement links TRBV28 to TRBJ1-5; the D gene is possibly TRBD1 (5 bases). This CDR3 comprises 16 residues. V lost 6 bases to trimming and J lost 2 bases, with 17 bases between them. Germline-derived CDR1 and CDR2 are MDHEN and SYDVKM. The CDR3 nucleotides read TGTGCCAGCAGGCCACAGGTCTCTTCGGGCAATCAGCCCCAGCATTTT. Its translation is CASRPQVSSGNQPQHF.

The rearrangement links TRBV4-1 to TRBJ2-3; TRBD2 matches at 9 bases. With V trimmed by 4 bases and J by 3 bases, 8 bases remained unmatched. From germline, CDR1 is MGHRA and CDR2 YSYEKL. There are 16 residues in the CDR3. The CDR3 loop reads CASSLAGTSSTDTQYF. The CDR3 DNA sequence: TGCGCCAGCAGCCTAGCCGGGACTAGCTCTACAGATACGCAGTATTTT.

Comments on this clone: This sample includes further DNA sequences coding for the same CDR3. In DNA, the CDR3 is TGTGCCAGCAGTGAAACTAGTGGGAGAGGTATGCAGTATTTT. Encoded protein: CASSETSGRGMQYF. The gene calls are TRBV28 and TRBJ2-3; D possibly corresponds to TRBD2 (5 bases). With 5 bases removed from V and 11 bases from J, the gap between germline ends came to 20 bases. This CDR3 has 14 residues. Germline CDR1 reads MDHEN; CDR2 reads SYDVKM. Based on the CDR3 plus reference TRBV28 and TRBJ2-3, the full variable domain is DVKVTQSSRYLVKRTGEKVFLECVQDMDHENMFWYRQDPGLGLRLIYFSYDVKMKEKGDIPEGYSVSREKKERFSLILESASTNQTSMYLCASSETSGRGMQYFGPGTRLTVL.

The chain links TRBV7-3 to TRBJ2-5; D is perhaps TRBD2 (6 bases). Between the trimmed V and J ends, which lost 1 base and 3 bases, there was a span of 15 bases. There are 16 residues in the CDR3. Germline CDR1 is SGHTA and CDR2 is FQGTGA. For the CDR3, the DNA is TGTGCCAGCAGCTTAAAACCCCTAACGGGGGAAGAGACCCAGTACTTC. It is translated as CASSLKPLTGEETQYF.

This clone appeared once. The chain employs TRBV5-1 and TRBJ1-2; 9 bases are a match to TRBD1. Trimming took 4 bases from V and 4 from J; bases not matched to a gene: 8. Germline CDR1 SGHRS, CDR2 YFSETQ. The CDR3 loop spans 15 amino acids. As DNA, the CDR3 is TGCGCCAGCAGCCGACAGGGGGGGGTCCTCTATGGCTACACCTTC. Translating gives CASSRQGGVLYGYTF.

The J gene is TRBJ2-7, the V gene TRBV23-1; 7 bases are a match to TRBD1. TRBV23-1 is treated as an ORF (open reading frame) with a function not yet certain. This CDR3 has 19 residues. V lost 0 bases, J lost 5 bases, and 19 bases stayed unmatched. The CDR3 reads CASSQSGHSRGRSLNEQYF. Written as DNA, the CDR3 is TGCGCCAGCAGTCAATCGGGACATTCAAGGGGGCGGTCGTTGAACGAGCAGTACTTC.

The rearrangement joins TRBV27 to TRBJ2-1, with TRBD1 matching 9 bases. V lost 6 bases and J lost 3; bases outside the gene matches: 6. The CDR3 is 15 residues long. From germline, CDR1 is MNHEY and CDR2 SMNVEV (reference sequence). The CDR3 region has the DNA TGTGCCAGCAGAATGGGGACAGGGAGCTACAATGAGCAGTTCTTC. It encodes CASRMGTGSYNEQFF.

V is TRBV28 and J is TRBJ2-5, with 7 positions matching TRBD1. Per germline, CDR1 MDHEN and CDR2 SYDVKM. The CDR3 runs to 14 residues. J lost 4 bases, V lost 5 bases, and 7 bases had no gene match. CDR3 residues: CASSLETGSETQYF. The CDR3 DNA follows: TGTGCCAGCAGTCTTGAGACAGGGTCAGAGACCCAGTACTTC.

There are a few counts of this clone. Other DNA sequences in the same sample also yield this CDR3. The gene calls are TRBV11-2 and TRBJ2-1; 8 bases are shared with TRBD2. Trimming cost V 3 bases and J 4 bases; bases outside gene matches: 5. There are 15 residues in the CDR3. Germline CDR1 reads SGHAT; CDR2 reads FQNNGV. CDR3 sequence: CASSFSGTSYNEQFF. CDR3 bases: TGTGCCAGCAGCTTTAGCGGGACTTCTTACAATGAGCAGTTCTTC. Drawing the rest from reference TRBV11-2 and TRBJ2-1, the complete variable domain is EAGVAQSPRYKIIEKRQSVAFWCNPISGHATLYWYQQILGQGPKLLIQFQNNGVVDDSQLPKDRFSAERLKGVDSTLKIQPAKLEDSAVYLCASSFSGTSYNEQFFGPGTRLTVL.

V usage is TRBV5-1 and J usage is TRBJ1-2; D remains unclear. Trimming shortened V by 6 bases and J by 1 base, and 10 bases separated the two germline ends. CDR1 SGHRS and CDR2 YFSETQ come from the germline V gene. This CDR3 region has 13 residues. Written as DNA, the CDR3 is TGCGCCAGCACCCTATCTGGTAACTATGGCTACACCTTC. This sequence encodes CASTLSGNYGYTF. The full variable domain, rest sourced from reference TRBV5-1 and TRBJ1-2, is KAGVTQTPRYLIKTRGQQVTLSCSPISGHRSVSWYQQTPGQGLQFLFEYFSETQRNKGNFPGRFSGRQFSNSRSEMNVSTLELGDSALYLCASTLSGNYGYTFGSGTRLTVV.

This clone was observed a handful of times. V and J are TRBV6-6 and TRBJ1-3; D is perhaps TRBD1 (6 bases). V gave up 6 bases and J gave up 0 bases, with 9 bases separating them. This CDR3 spans 14 amino acids. Germline V gives CDR1 MNHNY, CDR2 SVGAGI (reference sequence). CDR3 in amino acids: CASSQQGSGNTIYF. The CDR3 nucleotides are TGTGCCAGCAGCCAACAGGGCTCTGGAAACACCATATATTTT.